This record looks at one T cell receptor (beta chain) sequence and its context. Its antigen is undetermined. With V trimmed by 7 bases and J by 3 bases, 7 bases remained unmatched. The CDR3 has 15 amino acids. Germline values: CDR1 MNHEY, CDR2 SVGAGI. The sample is drawn from a study of cytomegalovirus exposure and HLA in healthy donors. Broader study findings: The study found most TCR sequences rare, yet found some public TCRs in many donors.

Measured with immunoSEQ multiplex PCR; TCRdb has only the in-frame clones, and not every one. The table includes 260,000 or so clones, about 83% detected once. The TCR was taken from a man between 18 and 29 years old in good health and CMV-seronegative. V and J are TRBV6-5 and TRBJ2-1, with 9 bases matching TRBD2. The sample consisted of PBMCs. The CDR3 sequence is CASTLAGEGYNEQFF. CDR3 DNA sequence: TGTGCCAGCACTTTAGCGGGAGAAGGCTACAATGAGCAGTTCTTC.